The text below deals with one T cell receptor (beta chain). 60 Vbeta and 13 Jbeta primers were used in PCR. The table came from immunoSEQ multiplex PCR; TCRdb's copy has only in-frame clones and leaves some out. The data hold 150,000 to 200,000 clones, with roughly four fifths observed a single time. The source of the sample is a study of cytomegalovirus exposure and HLA in healthy donors. As for the study in general: Earlier results showed almost 120 million unique TCR beta sequences derived from approximately 180 million T cells.

The CDR3 contains 15 residues. The germline gives CDR1 SGHAT, CDR2 FQNNGV. Trimming took 5 bases from V and 3 from J, leaving 14 bases between them. This chain uses TRBV11-2 with TRBJ1-5; the D gene is possibly TRBD1 (6 bases). What was sequenced was PBMCs. The receptor was derived from a woman younger than 30 in good health and CMV-seropositive. The CDR3 bases are TGTGCCAGCAGCCTCGAAGACAGGCCCAATCAGCCCCAGCATTTT. Amino acids: CASSLEDRPNQPQHF.